The 21 T cell receptor beta chains in this list originate from one sample, sequenced in a study of CD8+ T cells in alopecia areata. In each case, RNA was isolated and then reverse transcribed into cDNA as the sequencing template. Assay: immunoSEQ multiplex PCR; the TCRdb copy retains only in-frame clones and omits some. The table lists 150,000 to 200,000 clones, just over 65% of them singletons. Sequenced here: CD8+ T cells sorted from blood, sampled at week 0. These receptors were taken from a human donor with alopecia areata.

The chain carries TRBV2 and TRBJ2-5; D call uncertain. The CDR3 is made up of 13 amino acids. Per the germline V gene, CDR1 is SNHLY and CDR2 is FYNNEI. V was cut by 8 bases and J by 1 base, with 11 bases left in between. The CDR3 region has the DNA TGTGCCAGCTCCCGGTGGATCCAAGAGACCCAGTACTTC. Protein: CASSRWIQETQYF.

Note on this clone: The identical CDR3 is also encoded by other nucleotide sequences in the sample. The chain uses TRBV27 and TRBJ1-2; D is perhaps TRBD1 (5 bases). The CDR3 is 13 amino acids. Trimming cost V 3 bases and J 2 bases, with 7 bases left between them. In germline, CDR1 is MNHEY, CDR2 SMNVEV (reference sequence). CDR3 residues: CASSFGGNYGYTF. CDR3 coding DNA: TGTGCCAGCAGTTTCGGGGGAAACTATGGCTACACCTTC.

This clone was seen only once. This rearrangement joins TRBV5-1 to TRBJ1-5, with 7 bases lining up with TRBD1. This CDR3 has 14 amino acids. The V segment lost 0 bases and the J segment 6 bases; nucleotides outside the gene matches: 3. Germline V gene data show CDR1 as SGHRS and CDR2 as YFSETQ. The CDR3 is CASSLGQGGQPQHF. Written as DNA, the CDR3 is TGCGCCAGCAGCTTGGGACAGGGTGGTCAGCCCCAGCATTTT. The full variable domain, its missing parts supplied by reference TRBV5-1 and TRBJ1-5, is KAGVTQTPRYLIKTRGQQVTLSCSPISGHRSVSWYQQTPGQGLQFLFEYFSETQRNKGNFPGRFSGRQFSNSRSEMNVSTLELGDSALYLCASSLGQGGQPQHFGDGTRLSIL.

This clone was seen only a few times. Other DNA sequences within the sample encode an identical CDR3. The V gene is TRBV2, the J gene TRBJ2-3; D not resolved. The germline V and J ends were trimmed by 6 bases and 6 bases, with 4 bases remaining between them. CDR1 SNHLY and CDR2 FYNNEI come from the germline V gene. This CDR3 has 10 residues. CDR3 coding DNA: TGTGCCAGCAGGGGGGATACGCAGTATTTT. Protein sequence: CASRGDTQYF.

This clone was seen once. This chain uses TRBV14 with TRBJ2-3, with a weak D call TRBD2 (6 bases). V lost 0 bases and J lost 5, with 9 bases in between. The length of the CDR3 is 14 residues. Germline V gene data show CDR1 as SGHDN and CDR2 as FVKESK. Here the CDR3 DNA reads TGTGCCAGCAGCCAAGAATCCGGGGGAGATACGCAGTATTTT. It specifies CASSQESGGDTQYF.

The chain has TRBV7-9 and TRBJ2-1; the D is unclear. Germline CDR1 SEHNR, CDR2 FQNEAQ (reference sequence). The germline V and J ends were trimmed by 1 base and 5 bases, with 9 bases remaining between them. The CDR3 extends over 14 amino acids. DNA of the CDR3: TGTGCCAGCAGCTTAGAGGAGAAGGACAATGAGCAGTTCTTC. It yields the protein CASSLEEKDNEQFF.

The chain is built from TRBV5-1 and TRBJ2-3; 8 bases are shared with TRBD1. CDR3 length equals 16 residues. J was trimmed by 2 bases and V by 4 bases; bases with no gene match: 9. Germline CDR1 is SGHRS and CDR2 is YFSETQ. As DNA, the CDR3 is TGCGCCAGCAGCCCGAGGACAGGGAGAGCCACAGATACGCAGTATTTT. Translated, it gives CASSPRTGRATDTQYF.

This clone has a single count. J is TRBJ2-5 and V is TRBV5-1; TRBD2 might be the D (5 bases). Trimming pared 0 bases from V and 1 base from J, leaving 10 bases between. Germline V gene lookup returns CDR1 SGHRS and CDR2 YFSETQ. The CDR3 loop spans 15 amino acids. The CDR3 DNA follows: TGCGCCAGCAGCTTGGCCCCGGGATCCCAAGAGACCCAGTACTTC. Amino acids: CASSLAPGSQETQYF.

In this sample, this clone turned up a few times. V gene TRBV4-1 combines with J gene TRBJ2-7; perhaps TRBD1 as D (5 bases). Germline CDR1 reads MGHRA; CDR2 reads YSYEKL. The CDR3 has 15 amino acids. V lost 2 bases to trimming and J lost 0 bases, with 11 bases between them. CDR3 bases: TGCGCCAGCAGCCAACAGGGTCTTAGCTCCTACGAGCAGTACTTC. It is translated as CASSQQGLSSYEQYF.

The chain is built from TRBV6-1 and TRBJ1-2; no reliable D call. The V and J ends lost 8 bases and 5 bases respectively, with 15 bases between them. The CDR3 extends over 13 amino acids. Germline V gives CDR1 MNHNS, CDR2 SASEGT. Here the CDR3 DNA reads TGTGCCAGCCTAGGACGGATTTATTATGGCTACACCTTC. Translation: CASLGRIYYGYTF.

The chain recombines TRBV2 with TRBJ2-3, with D possibly TRBD2 on 6 matching bases. The germline V gene has CDR1 SNHLY and CDR2 FYNNEI. The CDR3 length is 12 residues. Trimming took 8 bases from V and 0 from J, leaving 6 bases between them. The CDR3 DNA is TGTGCCAGCCGGGGGAGCACAGATACGCAGTATTTT. This encodes CASRGSTDTQYF.

This clone was detected a few times. The V and J genes are TRBV5-1 and TRBJ2-7; 9 nucleotides agree with TRBD1. CDR3 length: 15 amino acids. From germline, CDR1 is SGHRS and CDR2 YFSETQ. V was clipped by 4 bases and J by 0 bases; unmatched bases: 5. The CDR3 DNA is TGCGCCAGCAGCCTCGGACAGGGGATCTCCTACGAGCAGTACTTC. It encodes CASSLGQGISYEQYF.

The chain links TRBV6-5 to TRBJ2-5; TRBD1 agrees at 10 bases. CDR1 and CDR2 from the germline V gene are MNHEY and SVGAGI. CDR3 length: 16 amino acids. V was pared by 3 bases and J by 3 bases, with 7 bases of the junction left unmatched. The CDR3 protein is CASSYDRGRREETQYF. CDR3 nucleotide sequence: TGTGCCAGCAGTTATGACAGGGGGCGCCGCGAAGAGACCCAGTACTTC.

This clone has just a few counts. The J gene is TRBJ2-1, the V gene TRBV29-1; D is possibly TRBD1 (6 bases). The CDR3 is 11 residues long. Trimming removed 7 bases at V and 5 bases at J, with 9 bases between. Germline-derived CDR1 and CDR2 are SQVTM and ANQGSEA. As DNA, the CDR3 is TGCAGCGGCAGGGACAACAATGAGCAGTTCTTC. Translating it yields CSGRDNNEQFF.

The CDR3 coding sequence is TGTGCCAGCAGTCTGACAGGGGGTGGTAATTCACCCCTCCACTTT. Amino acids: CASSLTGGGNSPLHF. The chain has TRBV27 and TRBJ1-6; 9 bases agree with TRBD1. After removal of 5 bases from V and 6 bases from J, the junction contained 5 bases not matched to a gene. Germline V gives CDR1 MNHEY, CDR2 SMNVEV (reference sequence). CDR3 length: 15 residues.

This clone turned up a few times. The chain has TRBV7-9 and TRBJ2-3, with TRBD1 as a possible D gene (6 bases). The CDR3 length is 14 residues. With 2 bases removed from V and 2 bases from J, the gap between germline ends came to 8 bases. CDR1 SEHNR and CDR2 FQNEAQ come from the germline V gene (reference sequence). Here the CDR3 DNA reads TGTGCCAGCAGCTTACGGACAGACACAGATACGCAGTATTTT. Protein sequence: CASSLRTDTDTQYF.

The chain carries TRBV2 and TRBJ2-1; TRBD1 is a possible D gene (6 bases). CDR1 SNHLY and CDR2 FYNNEI come from the germline V gene. CDR3 length: 11 amino acids. Deletions cut 10 bases from V and 7 bases from J, with 11 bases between. This chain's CDR3 is CAKGQSNEQFF. CDR3 nucleotides: TGTGCCAAGGGACAATCGAATGAGCAGTTCTTC.

This clone appeared a single time. This chain uses TRBV30 with TRBJ2-7, with D possibly being TRBD2 (5 bases). The V gene's germline CDR1 is GTSNPN and CDR2 SVGIG (reference sequence). CDR3 length equals 13 residues. With 0 bases removed from V and 6 bases from J, the gap between germline ends came to 12 bases. The CDR3 nucleotides read TGTGCCTGGAGTGTGAGTCTAGCCTTCGAGCAGTACTTC. This translates into CAWSVSLAFEQYF. The full variable domain, rest sourced from reference TRBV30 and TRBJ2-7, is SQTIHQWPATLVQPVGSPLSLECTVEGTSNPNLYWYRQAAGRGLQLLFYSVGIGQISSEVPQNLSASRPQDRQFILSSKKLLLSDSGFYLCAWSVSLAFEQYFGPGTRLTVT.

The chain carries TRBV6-1 and TRBJ1-1, with TRBD1 as a possible D gene (5 bases). From germline, CDR1 is MNHNS and CDR2 SASEGT. The V end lost 3 bases, the J end lost 3 bases, and 14 bases lay between the germline ends. This CDR3 is built from 15 residues. The CDR3 coding sequence is TGTGCCAGCAGTGAGGCCCTCGGGGGTTACACTGAAGCTTTCTTT. Translated, it gives CASSEALGGYTEAFF.

The chain joins TRBV7-8 to TRBJ1-2; tentative D call: TRBD1 (5 bases). The CDR3 length is 17 residues. Germline CDR1 and CDR2: SGHVS and FQNEAQ. Trimming removed 1 base at V and 6 bases at J, with 21 bases between. The CDR3, as DNA: TGTGCCAGCAGCTTAGACACGGGTGGGGGTTCGGGCGATGGCTACACCTTC. Protein: CASSLDTGGGSGDGYTF.

This clone was seen a few times. V usage is TRBV19 and J usage is TRBJ2-1, with D possibly called TRBD1 or TRBD2 (6 bases each). Trimming removed 7 bases from V and 5 bases from J, with 15 bases in between. The CDR3 consists of 14 residues. CDR1 is LNHDA and CDR2 is SQIVND in the germline V gene (reference sequence). In DNA, the CDR3 is TGTGCCAGTAATGCCGGGGGCAGGAACAATGAGCAGTTCTTC. Its protein product is CASNAGGRNNEQFF. The full variable domain, its missing parts supplied by reference TRBV19 and TRBJ2-1, is DGGITQSPKYLFRKEGQNVTLSCEQNLNHDAMYWYRQDPGQGLRLIYYSQIVNDFQKGDIAEGYSVSREKKESFPLTVTSAQKNPTAFYLCASNAGGRNNEQFFGPGTRLTVL.